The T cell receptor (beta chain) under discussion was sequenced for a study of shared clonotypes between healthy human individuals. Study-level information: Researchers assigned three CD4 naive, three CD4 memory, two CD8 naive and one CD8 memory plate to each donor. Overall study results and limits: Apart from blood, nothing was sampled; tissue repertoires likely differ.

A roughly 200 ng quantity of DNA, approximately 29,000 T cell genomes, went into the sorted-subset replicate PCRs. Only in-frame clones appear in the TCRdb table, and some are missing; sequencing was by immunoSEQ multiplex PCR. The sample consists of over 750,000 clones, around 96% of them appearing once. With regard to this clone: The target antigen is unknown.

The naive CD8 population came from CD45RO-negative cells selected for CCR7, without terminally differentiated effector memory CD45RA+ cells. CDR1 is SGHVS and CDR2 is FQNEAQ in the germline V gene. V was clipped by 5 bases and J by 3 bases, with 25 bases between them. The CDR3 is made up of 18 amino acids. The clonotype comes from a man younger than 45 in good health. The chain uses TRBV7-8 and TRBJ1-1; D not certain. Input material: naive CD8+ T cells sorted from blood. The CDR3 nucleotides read TGTGCCAGCAGCATATATCCTATACCAGACGGTTTGCACACTGAAGCTTTCTTT. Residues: CASSIYPIPDGLHTEAFF.